This T cell receptor beta chain originates from a study of blood T cell repertoires in COVID-19. As for the study in general: The origin of the acute and convalescent COVID-19 samples was the United States, Italy and Spain. The analysed material was cDNA or gDNA that came from T cells, B-cell-depleted T cells, or PBMCs.

Profiled with immunoSEQ multiplex PCR; TCRdb holds only in-frame clones, not every one. In the table there are 300,000 to 350,000 clones, around 90% of which are singletons. The germline gives CDR1 MGHDK, CDR2 SYGVNS. This CDR3 is built from 14 residues. V was clipped by 1 base and J by 3 bases, with 7 bases between them. The receptor was isolated from a woman in her twenties or thirties with COVID-19, enrolled during active disease. The sample was peripheral blood. The chain is built from TRBV25-1 and TRBJ2-1; D unresolved. The CDR3: CASSELADYNEQFF. CDR3 coding DNA: TGTGCCAGCAGTGAATTGGCGGACTACAATGAGCAGTTCTTC.